Presented here are 27 T cell receptor beta chains from one specimen sequenced in a study of T-cell memory formation after mild COVID-19. TCRdb itself ran the 5' RACE reads through MiXCR, one entry per CDR3 protein. Here the sample spans hundreds of thousands of distinct CDR3 sequences, about an eighth being singletons. Sequencing was carried out using PBMCs or a T cell subset sorted from them (not recorded which). The receptors originated from a man aged 18 to 30 who had mild COVID-19 (a few samples of this study predate the infection). Cell type and time point are not known.

The chain couples TRBV6-4 to TRBJ2-3; TRBD2 agrees at 8 bases. V gave up 0 bases and J gave up 1 base; unmatched junction bases: 6. CDR1 and CDR2 from the germline V gene are MRHNA and SNTAGT. There are 17 residues in the CDR3. CDR3 sequence (DNA): TGTGCCAGCAGTGACTCCATAGCGGGGTCTGGCACAGATACGCAGTATTTT. Encoded protein: CASSDSIAGSGTDTQYF.

This clonotype was counted only a few times. The chain recombines TRBV19 with TRBJ1-1; D uncertain. V was pared by 1 base and J by 4 bases, with 13 bases between. CDR1 is LNHDA, CDR2 SQIVND, per germline (reference sequence). This CDR3 spans 15 amino acids. CDR3 sequence (DNA): TGTGCCAGTAGTATAGTAGGGCAGCCGGCCACTGAAGCTTTCTTT. Translation gives CASSIVGQPATEAFF.

This clonotype was found a few times. This chain joins TRBV6-6 and TRBJ2-5; 8 nucleotides agree with TRBD1. Germline CDR1 is MNHNY and CDR2 is SVGAGI (reference sequence). CDR3 length equals 15 residues. Germline trimming cut 2 bases from V and 2 bases from J; bases unmatched to any gene: 4. Here the CDR3 DNA reads TGTGCCAGCAGTTACCCTGGACAGGGACAAGAGACCCAGTACTTC. Encoded protein: CASSYPGQGQETQYF.

This clonotype was counted between two and nine times. The V gene is TRBV7-2, the J gene TRBJ2-1, with 12 bases aligning to TRBD2. The ends lost 4 bases at V and 6 bases at J; junction bases unmatched: 10. The CDR3 length is 17 residues. Germline V gives CDR1 SGHTA, CDR2 FQGNSA. CDR3 DNA sequence: TGTGCCAGCAGCTCACTAGCGGGGGGAACCCGGGGCAATGAGCAGTTCTTC. It yields the protein CASSSLAGGTRGNEQFF. The variable domain in full, with the rest retrieved from reference TRBV7-2 and TRBJ2-1, is GAGVSQSPSNKVTEKGKDVELRCDPISGHTALYWYRQSLGQGLEFLIYFQGNSAPDKSGLPSDRFSAERTGGSVSTLTIQRTQQEDSAVYLCASSSLAGGTRGNEQFFGPGTRLTVL.

This sequence joins TRBV10-3 and TRBJ1-1, with 9 nucleotides matching TRBD1. Germline CDR1 reads ENHRY; CDR2 reads SYGVKD. V lost 2 bases to trimming and J lost 4 bases; unmatched junction nucleotides: 8. CDR3 length equals 16 residues. The CDR3 spells CAISEQDRGGSTEAFF. In nucleotides, the CDR3 is TGTGCCATCAGTGAGCAGGACAGGGGAGGAAGCACTGAAGCTTTCTTT.

In its sample, this clonotype was seen a few times. The V gene is TRBV20-1, the J gene TRBJ1-1, with TRBD1 as a possible D gene (5 bases). The CDR3 totals 15 residues. The germline gives CDR1 DFQATT, CDR2 SNEGSKA (reference sequence). V was shortened by 0 bases and J by 0 bases, with 11 bases between the two germline ends. The CDR3 DNA reads TGCAGTGCTAGAGATCACAGGAGCTTGAACACTGAAGCTTTCTTT. This codes for CSARDHRSLNTEAFF.

The chain employs TRBV27 and TRBJ2-3; maybe TRBD2 (6 bases). The CDR3 contains 15 residues. Germline V lookup: CDR1 MNHEY, CDR2 SMNVEV (reference sequence). V was trimmed by 6 bases and J by 0 bases, leaving 13 bases between them. The CDR3 loop reads CASRLTRASTDTQYF. The CDR3 nucleotides are TGTGCCAGCAGATTGACTAGAGCTAGCACAGATACGCAGTATTTT.

The chain links TRBV19 to TRBJ1-2; D gene unclear. Germline V gene sequence: CDR1 LNHDA, CDR2 SQIVND (reference sequence). This CDR3 has 14 amino acids. With 1 base removed from V and 5 bases from J, the gap between germline ends came to 11 bases. CDR3 coding DNA: TGTGCCAGTAGTATAGTCGGCGGATTATATGGCTACACCTTC. Translation gives CASSIVGGLYGYTF.

The J gene is TRBJ1-1, the V gene TRBV5-4; D is uncertain. Germline V gene sequence: CDR1 SGHNT, CDR2 YYREEE (reference sequence). The V end lost 0 bases, the J end lost 1 base, and 13 bases lay between the germline ends. The CDR3 contains 16 residues. The CDR3 loop is CASSLAGRNTNTEAFF. The CDR3 DNA reads TGTGCCAGCAGCTTGGCAGGCCGGAATACGAACACTGAAGCTTTCTTT. The whole variable domain, filled in from reference TRBV5-4 and TRBJ1-1, reads ETGVTQSPTHLIKTRGQQVTLRCSSQSGHNTVSWYQQALGQGPQFIFQYYREEENGRGNFPPRFSGLQFPNYSSELNVNALELDDSALYLCASSLAGRNTNTEAFFGQGTRLTVV.

The chain combines TRBV4-3 with TRBJ1-6; D is unclear. The V and J ends lost 0 bases and 3 bases respectively, with 6 bases between them. CDR3 length equals 15 residues. Germline CDR1 and CDR2: LGHNA and YSLEER. DNA for the CDR3: TGCGCCAGCAGCCAAGAACCGAGCTATAATTCACCCCTCCACTTT. Protein product: CASSQEPSYNSPLHF.

This clonotype was detected a few times. This chain uses TRBV2 with TRBJ2-7; D possibly corresponds to TRBD2 (6 bases). CDR1 is SNHLY, CDR2 FYNNEI, per germline. The CDR3 is made up of 12 amino acids. V lost 7 bases to trimming and J lost 7 bases, with 14 bases between them. The DNA for the CDR3 is TGTGCCAGCATAGAATCCCGGGAGGAGCAGTACTTC. Protein sequence: CASIESREEQYF.

This clonotype was recorded many times. The chain couples TRBV6-2 or TRBV6-3 to TRBJ2-6; D remains unclear. Germline V gene data show CDR1 as MNHEY and CDR2 as SVGEGT. V was clipped by 4 bases and J by 0 bases, with 4 bases between them. This CDR3 contains 14 residues. Here the CDR3 reads CASSWDSGANVLTF. The CDR3 nucleotides read TGTGCCAGCAGTTGGGACTCTGGGGCCAACGTCCTGACTTTC.

This clonotype was counted ten times or more. The chain carries TRBV7-8 and TRBJ1-6, with D unresolved. The CDR3 sequence is 13 residues long. V was trimmed by 4 bases and J by 8 bases, leaving 9 bases between them. Germline V gene lookup returns CDR1 SGHVS and CDR2 FQNEAQ. As DNA, the CDR3 is TGTGCCAGCAGCTACAACAGCGATTCACCCCTCCACTTT. This gives the protein CASSYNSDSPLHF.

The sample holds many counts of this clonotype. This chain connects TRBV5-1 to TRBJ2-7; 8 bases map to TRBD1. The V segment lost 0 bases and the J segment 1 base; nucleotides outside the gene matches: 3. The CDR3 loop spans 15 amino acids. Germline V gives CDR1 SGHRS, CDR2 YFSETQ. The CDR3 reads CASSLANRGSYEQYF. The CDR3 coding sequence is TGCGCCAGCAGCTTGGCCAACAGGGGGTCCTACGAGCAGTACTTC.

The chain employs TRBV7-9 and TRBJ2-1; D call uncertain. CDR1 and CDR2 from the germline V gene are SEHNR and FQNEAQ (reference sequence). This CDR3 has 15 residues. Trimming took 6 bases from V and 7 from J, leaving 19 bases between them. Here the CDR3 reads CASSSSTRLGNEQFF. The CDR3 nucleotides are TGTGCCAGCAGTTCCTCGACCCGGTTGGGAAATGAGCAGTTCTTC.

The CDR3 region is CATSDPWETQYF. CDR3 DNA sequence: TGTGCCACCAGTGATCCGTGGGAGACCCAGTACTTC. V gene TRBV24-1 combines with J gene TRBJ2-5; D is unresolved. CDR1 and CDR2 (germline): KGHDR, SFDVKD. V lost 3 bases and J lost 5, with 6 bases in between. The CDR3 spans 12 residues.

This clonotype was detected only a few times. The chain is built from TRBV5-1 and TRBJ1-5; D is possibly TRBD1 (6 bases). CDR3 length: 12 residues. Germline V CDR1 and CDR2: SGHRS, YFSETQ. Trimming took 4 bases from V and 6 from J, leaving 8 bases between them. The DNA of the CDR3 is TGCGCCAGCAGCCCGGACAGTCAGCCCCAGCATTTT. The encoded protein is CASSPDSQPQHF.

A few counts support this clonotype. The chain uses TRBV4-1 and TRBJ2-7, with D perhaps matching TRBD2 (6 bases). The CDR3 is 15 residues long. Trimming left V 0 bases short and J 4 bases short, with 13 bases between. CDR1 is MGHRA and CDR2 is YSYEKL in the germline V gene. The CDR3: CASSQDPTSLYEQYF. CDR3 nucleotide sequence: TGCGCCAGCAGCCAAGACCCGACTAGTTTATACGAGCAGTACTTC.

The genes are TRBV27 and TRBJ2-4; D is possibly TRBD2 (6 bases). The V end lost 4 bases, the J end lost 0 bases, and 19 bases lay between the germline ends. The germline CDR1 and CDR2 sequences are MNHEY and SMNVEV (reference sequence). The CDR3 spans 18 residues. CDR3 protein: CASSYGLLPILAKNIQYF. CDR3 sequence (DNA): TGTGCCAGCAGTTACGGACTACTCCCGATACTAGCCAAAAACATTCAGTACTTC.

This clonotype was counted at least ten times. The CDR3 DNA reads TGTGCCAGCAGTCCCCTCAGGGAGCTGTTTTTT. Protein: CASSPLRELFF. The J gene is TRBJ2-2, the V gene TRBV12-3 or TRBV12-4, with D hard to call. The CDR3 runs 11 residues. V gave up 5 bases and J gave up 9 bases, with 7 bases separating them.

This clonotype was seen ten or more times. The rearrangement joins TRBV20-1 to TRBJ2-7, with D possibly TRBD1 on 5 matching bases. The V end lost 6 bases, the J end lost 1 base, and 19 bases lay between the germline ends. Germline lookup yields CDR1 DFQATT and CDR2 SNEGSKA (reference sequence). CDR3 size: 15 residues. CDR3 protein: CSASTPYGQSYEQYV. For the CDR3, the DNA is TGCAGTGCCAGCACTCCTTATGGACAATCCTACGAGCAGTACGTC.

This clonotype has only a few counts. Because the CDR3's place on the DNA is in doubt, the DNA is left out and the CDR3 is given as listed by TCRdb. The chain recombines TRBV7-5 with TRBJ2-7; TRBD1 reflects the table's D call only, with no check against the DNA. TRBV7-5 is a pseudogene. The CDR3 sequence runs 16 residues, both termini included. The CDR3 spells CISVPEASDRVDEQYF.

This clonotype was counted a few times. The CDR3 protein is CSARDPYGAYEQYF. In nucleotides, the CDR3 is TGCAGTGCTAGAGACCCCTACGGGGCCTACGAGCAGTACTTC. V usage is TRBV20-1 and J usage is TRBJ2-7; perhaps TRBD2 as D (5 bases). Per germline, CDR1 DFQATT and CDR2 SNEGSKA (reference sequence). The CDR3 contains 14 residues. V was clipped by 0 bases and J by 2 bases, with 11 bases between them.

The V gene is TRBV4-3, the J gene TRBJ2-3, with D maybe TRBD2 (5 bases). The CDR3 has 14 residues. CDR1 and CDR2 from the germline V gene are LGHNA and YSLEER. Between the trimmed V and J ends, which lost 3 bases and 4 bases, there was a span of 11 bases. This CDR3 reads CASSQREAADTQYF. As DNA, the CDR3 is TGCGCCAGCAGCCAGAGGGAAGCGGCAGATACGCAGTATTTT.

This clonotype was detected only a few times. The gene calls are TRBV5-1 and TRBJ1-2; no clear D. Germline lookup yields CDR1 SGHRS and CDR2 YFSETQ. V was cut by 4 bases and J by 4 bases, with 17 bases left in between. The CDR3 is 15 residues long. CDR3 in amino acids: CASSTSSNLGYGYTF. CDR3 coding DNA: TGCGCCAGCAGCACATCTTCGAACCTAGGCTATGGCTACACCTTC. The variable domain in full, completed from reference TRBV5-1 and TRBJ1-2, reads KAGVTQTPRYLIKTRGQQVTLSCSPISGHRSVSWYQQTPGQGLQFLFEYFSETQRNKGNFPGRFSGRQFSNSRSEMNVSTLELGDSALYLCASSTSSNLGYGYTFGSGTRLTVV.

V and J are TRBV29-1 and TRBJ2-7; maybe TRBD1 (6 bases). Germline V gene lookup returns CDR1 SQVTM and CDR2 ANQGSEA. The CDR3 is 13 amino acids. Deletions cut 4 bases from V and 5 bases from J, with 15 bases between. In DNA form, the CDR3 reads TGCAGCGTTGGGGTCGGACAGCGTAACGAGCAGTACTTC. This encodes CSVGVGQRNEQYF.

The V and J genes are TRBV12-3 or TRBV12-4 and TRBJ1-2; 9 bases fit TRBD1. This CDR3 region has 18 residues. The ends lost 4 bases at V and 4 bases at J; junction bases unmatched: 16. The CDR3 loop is CASSSHGQGPRLAYGYTF. The CDR3 DNA is TGTGCCAGCAGTTCCCATGGACAGGGGCCCCGTTTAGCCTATGGCTACACCTTC.